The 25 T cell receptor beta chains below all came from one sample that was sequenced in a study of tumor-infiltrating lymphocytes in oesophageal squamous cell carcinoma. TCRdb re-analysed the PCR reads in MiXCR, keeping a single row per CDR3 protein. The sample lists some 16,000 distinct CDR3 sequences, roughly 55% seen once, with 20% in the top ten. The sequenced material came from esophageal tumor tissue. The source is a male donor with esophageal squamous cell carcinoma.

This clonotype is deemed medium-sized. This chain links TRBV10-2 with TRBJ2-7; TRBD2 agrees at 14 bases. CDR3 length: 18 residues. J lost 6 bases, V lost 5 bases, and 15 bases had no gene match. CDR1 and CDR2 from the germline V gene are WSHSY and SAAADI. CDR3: CASSQTGTSGRILFEQYF. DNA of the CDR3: TGCGCCAGCAGTCAAACCGGGACTAGCGGGAGAATCTTATTCGAGCAGTACTTC.

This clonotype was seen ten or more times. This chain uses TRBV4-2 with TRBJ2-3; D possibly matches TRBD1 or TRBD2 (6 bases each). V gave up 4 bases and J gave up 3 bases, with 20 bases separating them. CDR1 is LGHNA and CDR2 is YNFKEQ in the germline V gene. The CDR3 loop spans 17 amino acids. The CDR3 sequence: CASSPVGGGGWTDTQYF. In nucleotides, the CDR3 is TGTGCCAGCAGCCCCGTAGGTGGAGGGGGTTGGACAGATACGCAGTATTTT.

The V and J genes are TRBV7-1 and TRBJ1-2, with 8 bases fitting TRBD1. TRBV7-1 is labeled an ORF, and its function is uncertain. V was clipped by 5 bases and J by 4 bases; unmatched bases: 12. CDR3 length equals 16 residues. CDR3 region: CASSLDRGAHFYGYTF. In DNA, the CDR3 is TGTGCCAGCAGCCTCGACAGGGGAGCCCACTTCTATGGCTACACCTTC.

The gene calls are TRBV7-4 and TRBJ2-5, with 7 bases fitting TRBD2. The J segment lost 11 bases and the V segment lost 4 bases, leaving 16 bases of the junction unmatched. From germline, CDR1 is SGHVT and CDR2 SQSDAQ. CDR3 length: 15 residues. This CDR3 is CASSSSRLGGNEQYF. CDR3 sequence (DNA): TGTGCCAGCAGCTCGTCTAGACTGGGGGGGAATGAGCAGTACTTC.

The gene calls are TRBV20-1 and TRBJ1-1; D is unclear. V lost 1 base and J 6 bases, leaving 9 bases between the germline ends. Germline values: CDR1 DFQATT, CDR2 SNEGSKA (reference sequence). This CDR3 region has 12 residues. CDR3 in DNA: TGCAGTGCTAGAGTCAGTGGCGCTGAAGCTTTCTTT. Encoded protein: CSARVSGAEAFF.

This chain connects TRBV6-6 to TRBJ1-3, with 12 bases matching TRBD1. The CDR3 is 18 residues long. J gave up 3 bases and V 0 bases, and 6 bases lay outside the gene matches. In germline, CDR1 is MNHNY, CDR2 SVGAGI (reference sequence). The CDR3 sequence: CASSYSGTGGANGNTIYF. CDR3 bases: TGTGCCAGCAGTTACTCCGGGACAGGGGGCGCGAATGGAAACACCATATATTTT.

CDR3 nucleotides: TGTGCCAGCAGCTTATTTGGAGTGGAGACCCAGTACTTC. It codes for CASSLFGVETQYF. The chain joins TRBV7-9 to TRBJ2-5; D not certain. This CDR3 is 13 amino acids long. The ends were cut back, 2 bases at V and 5 bases at J, with 9 bases in the middle. Germline-derived CDR1 and CDR2 are SEHNR and FQNEAQ (reference sequence).

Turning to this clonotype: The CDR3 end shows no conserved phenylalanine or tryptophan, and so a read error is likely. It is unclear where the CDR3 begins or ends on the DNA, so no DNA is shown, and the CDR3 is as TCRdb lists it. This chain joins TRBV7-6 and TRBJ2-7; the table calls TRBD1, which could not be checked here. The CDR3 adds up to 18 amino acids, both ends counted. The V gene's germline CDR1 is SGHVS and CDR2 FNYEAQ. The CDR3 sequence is CASSGMRGSSYNEQFFGS.

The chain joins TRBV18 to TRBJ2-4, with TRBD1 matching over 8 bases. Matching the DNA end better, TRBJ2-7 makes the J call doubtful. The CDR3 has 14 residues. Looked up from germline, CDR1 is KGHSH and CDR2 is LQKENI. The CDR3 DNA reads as TGTGCCAGCTCACAGACAGGGGCCTCCTACGAGCAGTACTTC. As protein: CASSQTGASYEQYF.

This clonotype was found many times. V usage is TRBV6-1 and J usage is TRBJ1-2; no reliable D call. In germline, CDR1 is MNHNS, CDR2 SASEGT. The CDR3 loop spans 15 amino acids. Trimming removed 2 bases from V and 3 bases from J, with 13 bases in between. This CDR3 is CASSELATRYYGYTF. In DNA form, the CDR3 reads TGTGCCAGCAGTGAACTGGCCACTCGGTACTATGGCTACACCTTC.

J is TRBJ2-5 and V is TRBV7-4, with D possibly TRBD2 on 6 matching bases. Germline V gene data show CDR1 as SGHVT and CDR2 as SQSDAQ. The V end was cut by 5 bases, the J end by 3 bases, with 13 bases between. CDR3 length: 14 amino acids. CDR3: CASSRLGRKETQYF. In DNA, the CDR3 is TGTGCCAGCAGCCGACTAGGGAGAAAAGAGACCCAGTACTTC.

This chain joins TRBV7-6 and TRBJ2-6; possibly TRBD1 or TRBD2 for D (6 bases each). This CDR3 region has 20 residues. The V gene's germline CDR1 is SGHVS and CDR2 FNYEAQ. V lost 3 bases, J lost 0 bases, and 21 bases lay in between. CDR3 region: CASSFVSAGTPFSGANVLTF. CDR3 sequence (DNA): TGTGCCAGCAGCTTCGTTTCTGCGGGGACACCTTTCTCTGGGGCCAACGTCCTGACTTTC.

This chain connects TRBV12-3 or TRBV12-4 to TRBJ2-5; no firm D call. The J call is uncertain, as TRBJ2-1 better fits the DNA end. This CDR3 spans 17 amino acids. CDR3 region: CASSPSFQANSYNEQFF. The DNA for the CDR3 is TGTGCCAGCAGTCCGTCCTTCCAGGCTAACTCCTACAATGAGCAGTTCTTC.

For the CDR3, the DNA is TGTGCCAGCAGCTTAGCGGGACGGGGGCAAGAGACCCAGTACTTC. It encodes CASSLAGRGQETQYF. V usage is TRBV7-6 and J usage is TRBJ2-3; tentatively, D is TRBD2 (6 bases). The J call may be incorrect, as the DNA end agrees better with TRBJ2-5. The CDR3 sequence is 15 residues long. Germline CDR1 SGHVS, CDR2 FNYEAQ.

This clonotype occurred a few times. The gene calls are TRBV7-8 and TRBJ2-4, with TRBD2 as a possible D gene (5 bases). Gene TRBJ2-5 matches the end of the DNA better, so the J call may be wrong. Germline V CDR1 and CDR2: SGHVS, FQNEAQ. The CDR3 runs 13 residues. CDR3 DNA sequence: TGTGCCAGCAGCGCCACTAGGTGGGAGACCCAGTACTTC. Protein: CASSATRWETQYF.

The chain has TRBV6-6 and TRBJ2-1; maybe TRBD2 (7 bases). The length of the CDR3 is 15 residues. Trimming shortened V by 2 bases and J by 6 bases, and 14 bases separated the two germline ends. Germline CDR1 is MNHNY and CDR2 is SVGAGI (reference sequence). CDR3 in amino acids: CASSYVGGRANEQFF. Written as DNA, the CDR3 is TGTGCCAGCAGTTACGTCGGGGGGCGAGCCAATGAGCAGTTCTTC.

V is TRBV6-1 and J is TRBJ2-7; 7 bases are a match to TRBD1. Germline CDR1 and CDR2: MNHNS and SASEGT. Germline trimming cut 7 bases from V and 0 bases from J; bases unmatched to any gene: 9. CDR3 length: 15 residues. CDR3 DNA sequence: TGTGCCAGCAATGGCAGGGGGATAGGCTCCTACGAGCAGTACTTC. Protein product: CASNGRGIGSYEQYF.

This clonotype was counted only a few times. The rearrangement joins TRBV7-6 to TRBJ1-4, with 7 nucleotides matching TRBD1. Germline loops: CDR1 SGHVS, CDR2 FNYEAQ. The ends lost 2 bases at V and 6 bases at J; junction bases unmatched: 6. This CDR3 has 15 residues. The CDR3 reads CASSLRTGSYEKLFF. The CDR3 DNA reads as TGTGCCAGCAGCTTAAGGACAGGCTCTTATGAAAAACTGTTTTTT.

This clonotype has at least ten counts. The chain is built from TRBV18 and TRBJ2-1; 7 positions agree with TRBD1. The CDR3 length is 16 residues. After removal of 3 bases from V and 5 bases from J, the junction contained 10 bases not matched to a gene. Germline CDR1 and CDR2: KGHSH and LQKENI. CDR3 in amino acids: CASSPPGQLLNNEQFF. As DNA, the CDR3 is TGTGCCAGCTCACCCCCGGGACAGCTGCTCAACAATGAGCAGTTCTTC.

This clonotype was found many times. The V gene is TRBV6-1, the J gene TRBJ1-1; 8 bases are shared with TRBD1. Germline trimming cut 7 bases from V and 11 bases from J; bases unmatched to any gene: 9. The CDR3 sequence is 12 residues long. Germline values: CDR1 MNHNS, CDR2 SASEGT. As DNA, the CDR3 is TGTGCCAGCAATTCCGGACAGGGAAAGGCTTTCTTT. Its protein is CASNSGQGKAFF.

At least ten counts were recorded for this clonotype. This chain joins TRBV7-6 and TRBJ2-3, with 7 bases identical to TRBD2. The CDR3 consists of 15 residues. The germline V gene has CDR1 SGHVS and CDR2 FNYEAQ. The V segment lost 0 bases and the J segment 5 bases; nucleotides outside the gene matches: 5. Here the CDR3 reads CASSLAGTTLDTQYF. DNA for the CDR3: TGTGCCAGCAGCTTAGCGGGGACTACCCTAGATACGCAGTATTTT.

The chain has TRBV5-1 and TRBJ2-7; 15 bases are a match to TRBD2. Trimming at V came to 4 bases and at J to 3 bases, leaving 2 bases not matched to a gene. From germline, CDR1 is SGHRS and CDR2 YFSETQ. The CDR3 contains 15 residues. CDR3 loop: CASSLGLAGGYEQYF. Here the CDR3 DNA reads TGCGCCAGCAGCCTGGGACTAGCGGGAGGCTACGAGCAGTACTTC.

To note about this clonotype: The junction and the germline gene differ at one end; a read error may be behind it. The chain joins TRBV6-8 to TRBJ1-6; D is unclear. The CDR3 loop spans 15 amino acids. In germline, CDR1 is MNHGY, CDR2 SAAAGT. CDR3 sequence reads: CASSHRTSGRFEQYF. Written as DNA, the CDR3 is TGTGCCAGCAGTCATAGGACTAGCGGCAGGTTCGAGCAGTACTTT.

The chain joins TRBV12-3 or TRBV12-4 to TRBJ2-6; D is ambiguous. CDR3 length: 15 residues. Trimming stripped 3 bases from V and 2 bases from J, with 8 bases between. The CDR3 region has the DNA TGTGCCAGCAGTTTGCGAGGTCCTGGGGCCAACGTCCTGACTTTC. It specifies CASSLRGPGANVLTF.

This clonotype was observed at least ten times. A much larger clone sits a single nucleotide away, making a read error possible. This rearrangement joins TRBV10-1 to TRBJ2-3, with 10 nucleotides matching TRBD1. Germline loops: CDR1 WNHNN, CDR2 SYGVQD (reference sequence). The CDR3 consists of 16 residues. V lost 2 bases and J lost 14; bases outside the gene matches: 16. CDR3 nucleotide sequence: TGCGCCAGCAGTGAGCAGACAGGGGGCGCGTCCGGGGAGCTGTATTTT. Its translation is CASSEQTGGASGELYF.